This T cell receptor beta chain emerged from a study of blood T cell repertoires in COVID-19. For the study at large: Donors in the United States, Italy and Spain gave samples during acute or convalescent COVID-19. Sample material is recorded as cDNA or gDNA derived from T cells, B-cell-depleted T cells, or PBMCs.

The V gene's germline CDR1 is LGHDT and CDR2 YNNKEL (reference sequence). The CDR3 extends over 14 amino acids. With 0 bases removed from V and 7 bases from J, the gap between germline ends came to 12 bases. Per the original methods: Reference gene primer amplification in the assay estimated nucleated cell counts. Measured with immunoSEQ multiplex PCR; TCRdb has only the in-frame clones, and not every one. D and trimming come from the DNA, and the V and J calls and clone size come from that table. This sample carries 65,000 to 85,000 clones, about 86% of them seen once, and the ten largest clones take approximately 6.3%.

The genes are TRBV3-1 (or the pseudogene TRBV3-2) and TRBJ1-1; possibly TRBD1 for D (5 bases). This TCR was sampled from an older man with COVID-19, enrolled during active disease. Sample: peripheral blood. The CDR3 region has the DNA TGTGCCAGCAGCCAAGATGGGAGGGGTCGTGAAGCTTTCTTT. This encodes CASSQDGRGREAFF.